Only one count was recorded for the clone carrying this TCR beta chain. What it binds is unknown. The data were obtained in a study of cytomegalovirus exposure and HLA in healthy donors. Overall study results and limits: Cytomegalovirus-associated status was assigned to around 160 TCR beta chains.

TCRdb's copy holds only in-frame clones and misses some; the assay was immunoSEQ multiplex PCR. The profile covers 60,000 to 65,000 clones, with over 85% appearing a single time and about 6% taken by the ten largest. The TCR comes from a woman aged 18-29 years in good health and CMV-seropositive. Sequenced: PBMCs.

The CDR3 sequence: CASSQATSGGETQYF. CDR3 nucleotide sequence: TGTGCCAGCAGCCAAGCAACCTCGGGGGGGGAGACCCAGTACTTC. J is TRBJ2-5 and V is TRBV4-2; 8 nucleotides align to TRBD2. The V gene's germline CDR1 is LGHNA and CDR2 YNFKEQ. The ends lost 1 base at V and 5 bases at J; junction bases unmatched: 6. The length of the CDR3 is 15 residues.